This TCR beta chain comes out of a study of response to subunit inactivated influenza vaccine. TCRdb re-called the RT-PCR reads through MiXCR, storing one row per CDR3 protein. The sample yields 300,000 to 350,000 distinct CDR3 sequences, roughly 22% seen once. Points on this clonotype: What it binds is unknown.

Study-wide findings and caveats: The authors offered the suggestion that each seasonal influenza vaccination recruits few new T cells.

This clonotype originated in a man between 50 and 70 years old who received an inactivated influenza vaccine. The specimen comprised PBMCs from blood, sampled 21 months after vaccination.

The CDR3 sequence is CATRGPLGTGELFF. CDR3 DNA sequence: TGTGCCACCAGGGGACCCCTGGGAACCGGGGAGCTGTTTTTT. The V gene is TRBV15, the J gene TRBJ2-2; possibly TRBD1 or TRBD2 for D (5 bases each). CDR1 is LNHNV, CDR2 YYDKDF, per germline (reference sequence). This CDR3 has 14 residues. V was pared by 6 bases and J by 5 bases, with 13 bases between.